Below, one TCR beta chain is given with its context. Its antigen remains unidentified. Base qualities are not recorded, but no much larger clone differs from it by a single base. From V the trimming removes 3 bases and from J it removes 3 bases, while the gene matches leave 7 bases of the junction unaccounted for. Taken from cysteine to phenylalanine, the CDR3 has 15 residues. Only CDR3 DNA is held: 45 bases, read in frame from base 1. CDR1 and CDR2 are read off the germline V gene as KGHSH and LQKENI. The data were obtained in a study of T-cell reconstitution after alpha-beta-depleted transplantation in children (dated by TCRdb to 2015 to 2016). For the study in its entirety: Using TCR repertoire profiling, the study quantitatively followed how T-cell immune reconstitution unfolded in children after TCRalphabeta/CD19-depleted allogeneic hematopoietic cell transplantation.

Receptors were amplified or captured by PCR. The run used an Illumina HiSeq 2500. TCR library preparation used molecular barcoding, with unique molecular identifiers applied to normalize quantification of the TCRbeta repertoire. In-frame beta chains were kept once TCRdb had trimmed the public reads at Q25 with fastp and called clones with MiXCR. Rows merge per CDR3 protein into single entries with the most common DNA and genes. The sample table contains about 480,000 distinct CDR3 sequences; only one count was recorded for roughly an eighth of them. Of the sample, 4.5% to 6% falls within the top ten clones.

The receptor was isolated from a human donor who donated a stem cell graft to a child with combined immunodeficiency. The specimen was PBMCs from the stem cell graft donor, collected from the stem cell graft. Here the chain combines TRBV18 and TRBJ2-7, and 8 junctional nucleotides match TRBD2. In nucleotide form, the sequence is TGTGCCAGCTCACCCCCGGGAGGGTACCTCTACGAGCAGTACTTC. It translates as CASSPPGGYLYEQYF.